This entry lists 26 T cell receptor beta chains sequenced from one sample in a study of blood T cells in healthy people across ages. The use of a sample-barcoded 5' primer and a J-beta primer mix characterized a second PCR of about 7 to 12 cycles. TCRdb fed the 5' RACE reads into MiXCR, producing one record per CDR3 protein. Among 1.5 million to 2 million distinct CDR3 sequences listed, roughly 30% were seen once. Sequenced sample: blood. The receptors were sampled from a woman in her 30s in good health.

As regards this clonotype: Possible read error: a much larger clone is one base away. This chain uses TRBV9 with TRBJ2-7, with D perhaps TRBD2 (5 bases). Trimming cost V 4 bases and J 6 bases, with 11 bases left between them. Germline CDR1 and CDR2: SGDLS and YYNGEE. The CDR3 covers 12 residues. The CDR3, as DNA: TGTGCCAGCAGCTCCGACTACAGCGAGCAGTACTTC. This translates into CASSSDYSEQYF.

The chain has TRBV20-1 and TRBJ2-2; 7 nucleotides line up with TRBD2. Trimming took 5 bases from V and 8 from J; bases not matched to a gene: 5. The CDR3 is 12 amino acids. Germline V gene sequence: CDR1 DFQATT, CDR2 SNEGSKA (reference sequence). The CDR3 spells CSALGGAGELFF. CDR3 sequence (DNA): TGCAGTGCTTTGGGAGGGGCAGGGGAGCTGTTTTTT.

This clonotype was seen a few times. V and J are TRBV30 and TRBJ2-3, with a tentative D call TRBD2 (6 bases). The V gene lost 0 bases and the J gene lost 7 bases, with 11 bases spanning the gap. The CDR3 consists of 13 residues. Germline CDR1 and CDR2: GTSNPN and SVGIG (reference sequence). The CDR3 loop is CAWSVLAAHTQYF. The CDR3 bases are TGTGCCTGGAGTGTACTAGCTGCGCATACGCAGTATTTT.

The rearrangement uses TRBV5-1 and TRBJ2-3; 14 bases are shared with TRBD2. The CDR3 is 18 residues long. With V trimmed by 4 bases and J by 3 bases, 10 bases remained unmatched. CDR1 is SGHRS and CDR2 is YFSETQ in the germline V gene. The CDR3 nucleotides are TGCGCCAGCAGCCCTACCGGGACTAGCGGGAGAAGGACAGATACGCAGTATTTT. Translating gives CASSPTGTSGRRTDTQYF. Supplemented by reference TRBV5-1 and TRBJ2-3, the full variable domain reads KAGVTQTPRYLIKTRGQQVTLSCSPISGHRSVSWYQQTPGQGLQFLFEYFSETQRNKGNFPGRFSGRQFSNSRSEMNVSTLELGDSALYLCASSPTGTSGRRTDTQYFGPGTRLTVL.

The chain has TRBV28 and TRBJ2-5; D gene unclear. V gave up 8 bases and J gave up 2 bases, with 12 bases separating them. Germline CDR1 and CDR2: MDHEN and SYDVKM. This CDR3 has 13 residues. Written as DNA, the CDR3 is TGTGCCAGCTTTGATAGGCTGCAAGAGACCCAGTACTTC. Its translation: CASFDRLQETQYF.

The chain links TRBV7-2 to TRBJ2-7; D is tentatively TRBD1 or TRBD2 (6 bases each). The V and J ends lost 0 bases and 9 bases respectively, with 24 bases between them. Germline V gene data show CDR1 as SGHTA and CDR2 as FQGNSA. This CDR3 is built from 17 residues. The CDR3 sequence: CASSLAGQPTGGGVQYF. The CDR3, as DNA: TGTGCCAGCAGCTTAGCGGGCCAACCGACCGGGGGCGGGGTGCAGTACTTC.

This clonotype was counted ten times or more. The chain is built from TRBV5-1 and TRBJ1-2; 9 bases match TRBD1. This CDR3 is 15 amino acids long. CDR1 is SGHRS, CDR2 YFSETQ, per germline. Unmatched junction bases numbered 10, after V lost 0 bases and J lost 10 bases. The CDR3 reads CASSLAPGQGSDYTF. The CDR3 region has the DNA TGCGCCAGCAGCTTGGCCCCGGGACAGGGTAGTGACTACACCTTC.

This clonotype was observed a few times. An end of the junction differs from the germline gene, which may be a read error. The V and J genes are TRBV4-1 and TRBJ2-1; D not resolved. Per germline, CDR1 MGHRA and CDR2 YSYEKL. This CDR3 is built from 16 residues. In DNA form, the CDR3 reads TGCGCCAGCAGCCAAGATGGATCTGAACTCTACAATAAGCAGTTCTTC. It specifies CASSQDGSELYNKQFF.

This chain uses TRBV7-2 with TRBJ2-3; 11 nucleotides match TRBD2. The length of the CDR3 is 17 residues. With 5 bases clipped from V and 2 bases from J, the junction kept 9 bases outside the gene matches. Germline CDR1 reads SGHTA; CDR2 reads FQGNSA. CDR3 amino acids: CASSARLAGSYTDTQYF. In nucleotides, the CDR3 is TGTGCCAGCAGCGCCAGACTAGCGGGGAGTTACACAGATACGCAGTATTTT. Complete variable domain (other parts from reference TRBV7-2 and TRBJ2-3): GAGVSQSPSNKVTEKGKDVELRCDPISGHTALYWYRQSLGQGLEFLIYFQGNSAPDKSGLPSDRFSAERTGGSVSTLTIQRTQQEDSAVYLCASSARLAGSYTDTQYFGPGTRLTVL.

The J gene is TRBJ1-1, the V gene TRBV20-1; D may be TRBD1 (5 bases). Between the trimmed V and J ends, which lost 3 bases and 0 bases, there was a span of 11 bases. The CDR3 is 14 residues long. Germline V gene data show CDR1 as DFQATT and CDR2 as SNEGSKA (reference sequence). The CDR3 DNA follows: TGCAGTGCTAGTTGGGACCCCTTGAACACTGAAGCTTTCTTT. Translating it yields CSASWDPLNTEAFF.

This clonotype has just a few counts. The chain carries TRBV20-1 and TRBJ1-2; tentative D call: TRBD1 (6 bases). The germline V gene encodes CDR1 DFQATT and CDR2 SNEGSKA (reference sequence). This CDR3 is built from 14 residues. Trimming removed 6 bases at V and 2 bases at J, with 16 bases between. The CDR3 region is CSALLGHLNYGYTF. The CDR3 DNA sequence: TGCAGTGCCCTCCTGGGACACTTAAACTATGGCTACACCTTC.

In the case of this clonotype: Being one base from a much bigger clone, this may be a read error. This chain joins TRBV9 and TRBJ2-5; the D gene is possibly TRBD2 (6 bases). Near its end, the DNA agrees better with TRBJ2-7, so the J call may be wrong. The V gene's germline CDR1 is SGDLS and CDR2 YYNGEE. The CDR3 spans 15 residues. The chain's CDR3 is CTSSPDGGVLYEQYF. The CDR3 nucleotides are TGTACCAGCAGCCCAGACGGAGGGGTCCTCTACGAGCAGTACTTC.

The V and J genes are TRBV30 and TRBJ2-4; unclear D gene. The V and J ends lost 8 bases and 1 base respectively, with 12 bases between them. The CDR3 is made up of 13 amino acids. CDR1 GTSNPN and CDR2 SVGIG come from the germline V gene (reference sequence). CDR3 loop: CAMGILAKNIQYF. In nucleotides, the CDR3 is TGTGCCATGGGGATTTTGGCCAAAAACATTCAGTACTTC.

This clonotype showed up many times. The chain employs TRBV29-1 and TRBJ1-2, with 7 bases that match TRBD1. Germline-derived CDR1 and CDR2 are SQVTM and ANQGSEA. The junction had 18 bases not matched to a gene; V was cut back by 7 bases and J by 7 bases. The CDR3 is 15 amino acids. CDR3 sequence (DNA): TGCAGCGCCAGACCGGACAGGACAAGGGAATTTGGCTACACCTTC. This codes for CSARPDRTREFGYTF.

This clonotype showed up many times. The V and J genes are TRBV20-1 and TRBJ2-7, with D tentatively TRBD1 (5 bases). V shed 0 bases and J shed 3 bases, with 9 bases lying between them. The CDR3 contains 13 residues. Germline lookup yields CDR1 DFQATT and CDR2 SNEGSKA (reference sequence). The CDR3 region has the DNA TGCAGTGCTAGAGACGGCAGGGACTACGAGCAGTACTTC. Its translation: CSARDGRDYEQYF.

V is TRBV10-1 and J is TRBJ2-1; D gene unclear. The V gene lost 3 bases and the J gene lost 9 bases, with 3 bases spanning the gap. CDR1 and CDR2 (germline): WNHNN, SYGVQD (reference sequence). The CDR3 runs to 10 residues. In nucleotides, the CDR3 is TGCGCCAGCAGTGACTGTGAGCAGTTCTTC. It yields the protein CASSDCEQFF.

A single count supports this clonotype. The chain recombines TRBV29-1 with TRBJ1-1; no definite D call. Germline CDR1 reads SQVTM; CDR2 reads ANQGSEA. V lost 4 bases to trimming and J lost 1 base, with 13 bases between them. CDR3 size: 14 residues. This CDR3 reads CSVAESVPNTEAFF. The CDR3 DNA follows: TGCAGCGTTGCTGAGTCGGTGCCGAACACTGAAGCTTTCTTT.

The chain employs TRBV5-5 and TRBJ1-4; no firm D call. Germline V gene sequence: CDR1 SGHKS, CDR2 YYEKEE (reference sequence). The length of the CDR3 is 15 residues. V lost 1 base and J lost 5, with 12 bases in between. CDR3 loop: CASSLRTGINEKLFF. Here the CDR3 DNA reads TGTGCCAGCAGCTTGAGGACGGGAATAAATGAAAAACTGTTTTTT.

The chain employs TRBV20-1 and TRBJ2-1, with 12 bases that match TRBD2. Germline V gene data show CDR1 as DFQATT and CDR2 as SNEGSKA (reference sequence). Unmatched junction bases numbered 10, after V lost 0 bases and J lost 4 bases. CDR3 length equals 18 residues. This CDR3 is CSAREPSWGTSGYNEQFF. CDR3 nucleotides: TGCAGTGCTAGAGAGCCTTCATGGGGGACTAGCGGGTACAATGAGCAGTTCTTC.

This clonotype was observed a handful of times. The chain employs TRBV20-1 and TRBJ2-3; D might be TRBD1 (6 bases). V was clipped by 0 bases and J by 3 bases, with 10 bases between them. The germline gives CDR1 DFQATT, CDR2 SNEGSKA (reference sequence). CDR3 length equals 14 residues. The CDR3 loop reads CSARDSRGTDTQYF. The CDR3 DNA reads as TGCAGTGCTAGAGATTCCAGGGGTACAGATACGCAGTATTTT.

This clonotype was observed at least ten times. The CDR3 DNA sequence: TGTGCCAGCAGCTCCGGGACACCAGATTACGAGCAGTACTTC. This translates into CASSSGTPDYEQYF. The chain links TRBV2 to TRBJ2-7, with D maybe TRBD1 (6 bases). The CDR3 extends over 14 amino acids. V lost 6 bases and J lost 4, with 16 bases in between. Germline V gives CDR1 SNHLY, CDR2 FYNNEI.

A note on this clonotype: A read error is possible here, since a much larger clone lies one base away. The rearrangement joins TRBV3-1 to TRBJ2-1, with 7 bases fitting TRBD1. Germline CDR1 reads LGHDT; CDR2 reads YNNKEL (reference sequence). The CDR3 length is 14 residues. For the CDR3, the DNA is TGTACCAGCAGCTCCCCGGGACAGCTCAATGAGCAGTTCTTC. The encoded protein is CTSSSPGQLNEQFF.

The J gene is TRBJ2-3, the V gene TRBV2; maybe TRBD2 (6 bases). The CDR3 consists of 14 residues. Deletions cut 9 bases from V and 5 bases from J, with 18 bases between. Germline V lookup: CDR1 SNHLY, CDR2 FYNNEI. The CDR3 DNA follows: TGTGCCAGTGCGCTGGGGGGAGTTGGAGATACGCAGTATTTT. This codes for CASALGGVGDTQYF.

This clonotype was recorded at least ten times. The chain is built from TRBV20-1 and TRBJ1-2; D not certain. The CDR3 is 13 residues long. Looked up from germline, CDR1 is DFQATT and CDR2 is SNEGSKA (reference sequence). With 3 bases removed from V and 5 bases from J, the gap between germline ends came to 13 bases. CDR3 amino acids: CSASTETIYGYTF. CDR3 bases: TGCAGTGCTAGCACAGAGACCATTTATGGCTACACCTTC.

The chain employs TRBV6-6 and TRBJ2-7; 8 nucleotides agree with TRBD2. V was clipped by 4 bases and J by 7 bases; unmatched bases: 12. The CDR3 totals 15 residues. Germline loops: CDR1 MNHNY, CDR2 SVGAGI (reference sequence). CDR3 residues: CASSFMTGGRSEQYF. DNA for the CDR3: TGTGCCAGCAGTTTTATGACGGGAGGGCGTTCAGAGCAGTACTTC.

V gene TRBV28 combines with J gene TRBJ1-2; weak D call: TRBD1 (6 bases). Germline CDR1 and CDR2: MDHEN and SYDVKM. The V and J ends lost 4 bases and 5 bases respectively, with 17 bases between them. The CDR3 extends over 15 amino acids. The CDR3 is CASSYPVGAGYGYTF. The CDR3 bases are TGTGCCAGCAGTTACCCCGTGGGGGCGGGTTATGGCTACACCTTC.